These 7 T cell receptor beta chains were all obtained from the same sample, sequenced in a study of technical replicates of blood from a few donors. Sequencing used immunoSEQ multiplex PCR; TCRdb keeps in-frame clones, though not all of them. The top ten hold roughly 0.22% of the sample, which has more than 90,000 clones, around 95% seen once. The sequenced sample was T cells isolated from PBMCs. These receptors came from a human donor in good health.

This chain uses TRBV9 with TRBJ1-1; 8 bases map to TRBD1. Per germline, CDR1 SGDLS and CDR2 YYNGEE. After removal of 0 bases from V and 1 base from J, the junction contained 2 bases not matched to a gene. CDR3 size: 15 residues. CDR3 sequence reads: CASSVEGQENTEAFF. The CDR3 DNA follows: TGTGCCAGCAGCGTAGAGGGACAGGAGAACACTGAAGCTTTCTTT.

This rearrangement joins TRBV7-9 to TRBJ1-1; 10 nucleotides agree with TRBD1. V lost 6 bases and J lost 11; bases outside the gene matches: 12. This CDR3 is 14 amino acids long. Germline-derived CDR1 and CDR2 are SEHNR and FQNEAQ (reference sequence). The CDR3 protein is CASRPLDRGDKAFF. CDR3 DNA sequence: TGTGCCAGCAGACCATTGGACAGGGGGGACAAGGCTTTCTTT.

The V and J genes are TRBV4-1 and TRBJ2-3, with 8 bases identical to TRBD2. CDR1 and CDR2 from the germline V gene are MGHRA and YSYEKL. The CDR3 contains 17 residues. V lost 2 bases and J lost 3; bases outside the gene matches: 10. The CDR3 DNA reads as TGCGCCAGCAGCCAATTTCGGAACGGGGGGGCGACAGATACGCAGTATTTT. Protein product: CASSQFRNGGATDTQYF.

The CDR3 DNA sequence: TGTGCCAGCAGTTTAGGGCGGGGGGGCTCCTACAATGAGCAGTTCTTC. As protein: CASSLGRGGSYNEQFF. The chain uses TRBV27 and TRBJ2-1; 9 positions match TRBD2. The germline V gene encodes CDR1 MNHEY and CDR2 SMNVEV (reference sequence). This CDR3 region has 16 residues. Losses at the gene ends were 2 bases for V and 0 bases for J; bases not matched to a gene: 2.

The chain is built from TRBV2 and TRBJ2-5; tentatively, D is TRBD2 (5 bases). This CDR3 region has 13 residues. Germline V lookup: CDR1 SNHLY, CDR2 FYNNEI. V shed 0 bases and J shed 7 bases, with 9 bases lying between them. The CDR3 loop is CASSEAGGGTQYF. The CDR3 DNA follows: TGTGCCAGCAGTGAAGCTGGTGGAGGGACCCAGTACTTC.

V and J are TRBV5-1 and TRBJ2-7; TRBD1 is a possible D gene (6 bases). Between the trimmed V and J ends, which lost 8 bases and 9 bases, there was a span of 21 bases. The germline V gene encodes CDR1 SGHRS and CDR2 YFSETQ. This CDR3 contains 13 residues. Here the CDR3 DNA reads TGCGCCAGGACGAACAGGGAAGTCAAAGGGCAGTACTTC. This translates into CARTNREVKGQYF.

Note on this clone: The junction does not match germline at one end; this may be a read error. The V and J genes are TRBV6-9 and TRBJ2-7; possible D gene TRBD2, 5 bases. In germline, CDR1 is MNHGY, CDR2 SVAAGI. The CDR3 extends over 15 amino acids. The CDR3 coding sequence is TGTGCCAGCAATTACGCCCAGAACTCCGGGAAGTCTCGGGACTTC. Its translation: CASNYAQNSGKSRDF.